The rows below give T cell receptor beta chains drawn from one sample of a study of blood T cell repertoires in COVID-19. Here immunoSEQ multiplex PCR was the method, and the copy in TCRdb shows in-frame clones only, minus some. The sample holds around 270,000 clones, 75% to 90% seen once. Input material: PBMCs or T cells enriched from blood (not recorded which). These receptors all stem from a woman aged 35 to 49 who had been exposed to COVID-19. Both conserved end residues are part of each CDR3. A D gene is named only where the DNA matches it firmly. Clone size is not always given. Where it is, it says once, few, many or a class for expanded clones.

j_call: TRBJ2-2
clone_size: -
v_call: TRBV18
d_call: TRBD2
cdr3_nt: TGTGCCAGCTCAGGACTAGCGGGAGGAGCCGGGGAGCTGTTTTTT
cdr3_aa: CASSGLAGGAGELFF

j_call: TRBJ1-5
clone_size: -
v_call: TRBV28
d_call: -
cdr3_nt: TGTGCCAGCAGTTTATTGTTCCAGGGAAGATTAGGTCAGCCCCAGCATTTT
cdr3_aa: CASSLLFQGRLGQPQHF

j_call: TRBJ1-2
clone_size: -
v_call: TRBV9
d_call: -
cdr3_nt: TGTGCCAGCAGCGTAGTTGGCCATGGCTACACCTTC
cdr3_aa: CASSVVGHGYTF

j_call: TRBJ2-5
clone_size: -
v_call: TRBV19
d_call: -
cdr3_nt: TGTGCCAGTAGTATAGGCACGGGAATCAACCAAGAGACCCAGTACTTC
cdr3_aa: CASSIGTGINQETQYF

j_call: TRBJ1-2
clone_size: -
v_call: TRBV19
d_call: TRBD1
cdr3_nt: TGTGCCAGTTCGACAGGGGGGGTATCCGGCGGCTACACCTTC
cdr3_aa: CASSTGGVSGGYTF

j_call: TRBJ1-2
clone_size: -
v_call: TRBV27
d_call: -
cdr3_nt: TGTGCCAGCAGTTTGGCCCAGACACCCTGGGACTATGGCTACACCTTC
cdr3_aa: CASSLAQTPWDYGYTF

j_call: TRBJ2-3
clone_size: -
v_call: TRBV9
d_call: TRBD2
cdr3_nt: TGTGCCAGCAGCCCTAGCGGCGGGTACACAGATACGCAGTATTTT
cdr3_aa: CASSPSGGYTDTQYF

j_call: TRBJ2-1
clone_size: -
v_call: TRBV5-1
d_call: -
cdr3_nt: TGCGCCAGCAGCTTGGCAGGGGGGAATGAGCAGTTCTTC
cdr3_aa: CASSLAGGNEQFF

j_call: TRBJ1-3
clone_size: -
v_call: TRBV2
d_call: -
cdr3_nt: TGTGCCAGCAGTGAGTGGAGAGGGCTCTCTGGAAACACCATATATTTT
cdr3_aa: CASSEWRGLSGNTIYF

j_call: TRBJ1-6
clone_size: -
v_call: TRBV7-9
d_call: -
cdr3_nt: TGTGCCAGCAGCCCCACGGGTCGATCACCCCTCCACTTT
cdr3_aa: CASSPTGRSPLHF

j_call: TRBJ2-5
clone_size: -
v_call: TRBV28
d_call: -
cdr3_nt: TGTGCCAGCAGTTTACCCACAGGGTTAAGAGAGACCCAGTACTTC
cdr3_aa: CASSLPTGLRETQYF

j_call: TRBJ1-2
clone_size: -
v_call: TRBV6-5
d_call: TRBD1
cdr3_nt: TGTGCCAGCAGTCTGTACGGGACAGGCGAGACCTTC
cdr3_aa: CASSLYGTGETF

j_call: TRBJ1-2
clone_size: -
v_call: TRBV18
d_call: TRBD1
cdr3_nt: TGTGCCAGCTCACCCGGGACACAGGGGGCAATCGGCTACACCTTC
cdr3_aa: CASSPGTQGAIGYTF

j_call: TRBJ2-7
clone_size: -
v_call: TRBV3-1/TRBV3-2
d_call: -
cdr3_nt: TGTGCCAGCAGCCAAGATATCGTACAGGGTATATACTTC
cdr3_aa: CASSQDIVQGIYF

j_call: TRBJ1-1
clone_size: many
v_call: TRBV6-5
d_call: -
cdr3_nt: TGTGCCAGCAGTCGCGAACCCACCATCCCCACTGAAGCTTTCTTT
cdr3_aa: CASSREPTIPTEAFF

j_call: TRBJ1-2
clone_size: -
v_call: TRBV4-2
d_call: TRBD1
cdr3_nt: TGTGCCAGCAGCCAGTCCGGGACAGGGTTAATAGATGGCTACACCTTC
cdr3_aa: CASSQSGTGLIDGYTF

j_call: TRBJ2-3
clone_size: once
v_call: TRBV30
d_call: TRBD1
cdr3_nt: TGTGCCCATACTCCAGGGGGTGGTACAGATACGCAGTATTTT
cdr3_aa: CAHTPGGGTDTQYF

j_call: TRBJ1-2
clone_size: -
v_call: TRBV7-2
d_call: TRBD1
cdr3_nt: TGTGCCAGCAGCTTACGAACTGGGACAGGGAGTGGCTACACCTTC
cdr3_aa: CASSLRTGTGSGYTF

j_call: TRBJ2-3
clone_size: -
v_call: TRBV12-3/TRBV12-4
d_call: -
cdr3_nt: TGTGCCAGCAGACGAGACAGCGCAGATACGCAGTATTTT
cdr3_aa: CASRRDSADTQYF

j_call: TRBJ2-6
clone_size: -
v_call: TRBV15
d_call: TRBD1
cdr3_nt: TGTGCCACCAGCAGAGGGGACTGGACAGGGGGCACTTCTGGGGCCAACGTCCTGACTTTC
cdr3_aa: CATSRGDWTGGTSGANVLTF

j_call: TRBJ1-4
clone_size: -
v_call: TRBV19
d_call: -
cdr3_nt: TGTGCCAGTAGTCAAGACAGAAATGAAAAACTGTTTTTT
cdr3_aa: CASSQDRNEKLFF

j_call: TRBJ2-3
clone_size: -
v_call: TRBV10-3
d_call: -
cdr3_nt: TGTGCCATCAGGGAGACTAGCACAGATACGCAGTATTTT
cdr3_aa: CAIRETSTDTQYF

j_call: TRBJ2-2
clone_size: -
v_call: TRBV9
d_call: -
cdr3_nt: TGTGCCAGCAGCTTGACATTCAACACCGGGGAGCTGTTTTTT
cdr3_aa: CASSLTFNTGELFF

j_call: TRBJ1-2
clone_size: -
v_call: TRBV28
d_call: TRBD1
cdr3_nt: TGTGCCAGCAGTCCCGGGACAGGGGGCTATTATGGCTACACCTTC
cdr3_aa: CASSPGTGGYYGYTF

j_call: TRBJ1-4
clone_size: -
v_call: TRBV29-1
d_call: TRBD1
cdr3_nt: TGCAGCGTTGAAGATGGGACAGGGGAAGGAAAACTGTTTTTT
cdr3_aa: CSVEDGTGEGKLFF

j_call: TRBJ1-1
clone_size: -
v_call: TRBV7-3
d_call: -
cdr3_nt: TGTGCCAGCAGCCCTCAGATAGGGGAGAACACTGAAGCTTTCTTT
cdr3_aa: CASSPQIGENTEAFF

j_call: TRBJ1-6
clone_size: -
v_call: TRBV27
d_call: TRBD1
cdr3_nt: TGTGCCAGCAAAAGAGGGGGACAGGGACATAATTCACCCCTCCACTTT
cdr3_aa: CASKRGGQGHNSPLHF

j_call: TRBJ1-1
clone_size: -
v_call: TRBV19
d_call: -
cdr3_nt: TGTGCCAGTAGTATCCCCCCGGGACTCGGGGTTCTGAACACTGAAGCTTTCTTT
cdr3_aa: CASSIPPGLGVLNTEAFF

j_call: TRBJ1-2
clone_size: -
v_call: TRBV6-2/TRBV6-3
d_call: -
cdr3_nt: TGTGCCAGCAGTCTAAAAGCCTGGAACTATGGCTACACCTTC
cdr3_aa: CASSLKAWNYGYTF

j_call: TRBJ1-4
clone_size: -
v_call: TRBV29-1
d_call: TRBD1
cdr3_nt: TGCAGCGTTGAAGAAGGGACAGTTAATGAAAAACTGTTTTTT
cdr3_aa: CSVEEGTVNEKLFF

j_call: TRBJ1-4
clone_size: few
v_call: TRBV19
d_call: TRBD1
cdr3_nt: TGTGCCAGTAGCGGACAGGGAGCAAGGAAAGAAAAACTGTTTTTT
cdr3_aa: CASSGQGARKEKLFF

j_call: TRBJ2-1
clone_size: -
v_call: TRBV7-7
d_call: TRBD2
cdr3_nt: TGTGCTAGCAGCCCGGGACTAGCGGAAACGTATGAGCAGTTCTTC
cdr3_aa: CASSPGLAETYEQFF

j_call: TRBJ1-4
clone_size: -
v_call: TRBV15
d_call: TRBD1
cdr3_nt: TGTGCCACCAGCAAATGGACAGGGGACGAAAAACTGTTTTTT
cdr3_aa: CATSKWTGDEKLFF

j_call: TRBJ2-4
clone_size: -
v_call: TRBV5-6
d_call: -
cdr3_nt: TGTGCCAGCAGCTTGGAAGGGGCTCGGGCCAAAAACATTCAGTACTTC
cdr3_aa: CASSLEGARAKNIQYF

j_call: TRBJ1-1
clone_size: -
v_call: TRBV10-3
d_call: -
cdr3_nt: TGTGCCATCAGAGGACACACCGAAATGAACACTGAAGCTTTCTTT
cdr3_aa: CAIRGHTEMNTEAFF

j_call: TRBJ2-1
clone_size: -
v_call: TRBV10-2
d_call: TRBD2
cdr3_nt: TGCGCCAGCAGGACCGTTCTAGCGGGAGCCCTCTACAATGAGCAGTTCTTC
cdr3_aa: CASRTVLAGALYNEQFF

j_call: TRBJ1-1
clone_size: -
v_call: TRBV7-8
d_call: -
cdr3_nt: TGTGCCAGCAGCCTCCCCGGTGGTGGCACTGAAGCTTTCTTT
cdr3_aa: CASSLPGGGTEAFF

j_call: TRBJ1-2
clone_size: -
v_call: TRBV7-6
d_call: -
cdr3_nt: TGTGCCAGCAGCCATGCCCCTGGGGCCCCGAACTATGGCTACACCTTC
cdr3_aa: CASSHAPGAPNYGYTF

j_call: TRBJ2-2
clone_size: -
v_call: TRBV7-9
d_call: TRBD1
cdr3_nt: TGTGCCAGCAGCTTTACAGGGGGCGCCGCCGGGGAGCTGTTTTTT
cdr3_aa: CASSFTGGAAGELFF

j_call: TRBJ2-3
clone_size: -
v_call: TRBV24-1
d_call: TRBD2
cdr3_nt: TGTGCCACCAGTGGAGGCGGGAGGGATACGCAGTATTTT
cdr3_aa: CATSGGGRDTQYF

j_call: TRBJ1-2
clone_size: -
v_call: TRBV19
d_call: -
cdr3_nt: TGTGCCAGTAGTCCCGGGCCGGGGAACTATGGCTACACCTTC
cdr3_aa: CASSPGPGNYGYTF

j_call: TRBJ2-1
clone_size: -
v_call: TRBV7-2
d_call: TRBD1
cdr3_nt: TGTGCCAGCAGACAGGACAGGGTCAACAATGAGCAGTTCTTC
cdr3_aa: CASRQDRVNNEQFF

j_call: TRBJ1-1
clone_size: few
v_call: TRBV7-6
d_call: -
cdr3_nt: TGTGCCAGCAGCTTAGCGGGGGCCACTGAAGCTTTCTTT
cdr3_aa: CASSLAGATEAFF

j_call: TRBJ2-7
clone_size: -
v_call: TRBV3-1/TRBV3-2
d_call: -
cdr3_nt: TGTGCCAGCAGCCTTACTTGGGCCAAAACCTACGAGCAGTACTTC
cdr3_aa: CASSLTWAKTYEQYF

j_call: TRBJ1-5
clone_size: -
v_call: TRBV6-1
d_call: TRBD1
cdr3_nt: TGTGCCAGCAGTGGCGGCGACAGGGGTGGCAATCAGCCCCAGCATTTT
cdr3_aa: CASSGGDRGGNQPQHF

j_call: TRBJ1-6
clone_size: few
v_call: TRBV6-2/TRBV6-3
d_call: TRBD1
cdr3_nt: TGTGCCAGCAGTCGACAGGGAAGGAATTCACCCCTCCACTTT
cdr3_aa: CASSRQGRNSPLHF

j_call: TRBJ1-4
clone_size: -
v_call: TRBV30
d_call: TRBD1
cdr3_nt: TGTGCCTGGGGCCTTGGGGACAGGGGGCCTCGCCTGTTTTTT
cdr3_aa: CAWGLGDRGPRLFF

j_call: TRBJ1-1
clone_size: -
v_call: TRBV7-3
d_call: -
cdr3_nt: TGTGCCAGCAGCTTGATTGGCGGGGCTGAAGCTTTCTTT
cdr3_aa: CASSLIGGAEAFF

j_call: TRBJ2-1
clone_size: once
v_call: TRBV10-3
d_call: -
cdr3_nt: TGTGCCATCAGTGATTTCGATGAGCAGTTCTTC
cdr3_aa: CAISDFDEQFF

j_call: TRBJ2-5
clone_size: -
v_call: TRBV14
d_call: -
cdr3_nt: TGTGCCAGCAGCCATGGGCTAAATGCGGAGACCCAGTACTTC
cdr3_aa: CASSHGLNAETQYF

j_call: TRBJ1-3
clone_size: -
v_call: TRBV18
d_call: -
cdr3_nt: TGTGCCAGCTCACCAACGGGGACACCAAACACCATATATTTT
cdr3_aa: CASSPTGTPNTIYF

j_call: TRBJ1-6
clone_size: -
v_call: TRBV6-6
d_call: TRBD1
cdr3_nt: TGTGCCAGCAGTCGGGGGGGGACAGGGACAGGGAGTTCACCCCTCCACTTT
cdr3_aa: CASSRGGTGTGSSPLHF

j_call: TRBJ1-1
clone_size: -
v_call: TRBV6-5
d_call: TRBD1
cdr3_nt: TGTGCCAGCAGTTACGGGACAGGGGGGAGCGCTGAAGCTTTCTTT
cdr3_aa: CASSYGTGGSAEAFF